Below, 24 T cell receptor beta chains from the same sample are listed, as sequenced in a study of T cell responses to AZD1222 COVID-19 vaccine. TCRdb's copy holds only in-frame clones and misses some; the assay was immunoSEQ multiplex PCR. The data show approximately 60,000 clones, around 85% seen once. The specimen was peripheral blood, collected on day 0 of AZD1222 vaccination. The receptors were sampled from an adult in good health.

This rearrangement joins TRBV11-1 to TRBJ1-1; TRBD1 might be the D (5 bases). Germline loops: CDR1 SGHAT, CDR2 FQDESV (reference sequence). V was clipped by 2 bases and J by 4 bases, with 14 bases between them. The CDR3 has 15 residues. CDR3 loop: CASSLLGGLGTEAFF. As DNA, the CDR3 is TGTGCCAGCAGCTTACTTGGGGGATTGGGCACTGAAGCTTTCTTT.

The chain has TRBV28 and TRBJ1-2; possible D gene TRBD1, 5 bases. CDR1 is MDHEN and CDR2 is SYDVKM in the germline V gene. V was trimmed by 6 bases and J by 8 bases, leaving 25 bases between them. The CDR3 runs 16 residues. CDR3 DNA sequence: TGTGCCAGCAGCTCACCTTTTGTGGGGACGGGTAAAGGCTACACCTTC. This encodes CASSSPFVGTGKGYTF.

This clone was detected once. The chain couples TRBV30 to TRBJ2-3; 8 bases match TRBD1. This CDR3 region has 14 residues. In germline, CDR1 is GTSNPN, CDR2 SVGIG (reference sequence). After removal of 4 bases from V and 8 bases from J, the junction contained 11 bases not matched to a gene. The CDR3, as DNA: TGTGCCTGGACATCACAGGGGGTCTTTGGTACGCAGTATTTT. Translating gives CAWTSQGVFGTQYF.

The genes are TRBV3-1 (or the pseudogene TRBV3-2) and TRBJ2-3; TRBD2 agrees at 8 bases. The CDR3 has 16 amino acids. The germline gives CDR1 LGHDT, CDR2 YNNKEL (reference sequence). The trim removed 3 bases at V and 4 bases at J, leaving 9 bases unmatched. CDR3 sequence: CASSHGPGTSSDTQYF. In DNA, the CDR3 is TGTGCCAGCAGCCATGGTCCCGGGACTAGTTCAGATACGCAGTATTTT.

The rearrangement joins TRBV5-1 to TRBJ1-5; D is unresolved. CDR3 length equals 11 residues. Trimming stripped 1 base from V and 6 bases from J, with 2 bases between. CDR1 and CDR2 from the germline V gene are SGHRS and YFSETQ. CDR3 sequence (DNA): TGCGCCAGCAGCTTGATTCAGCCCCAGCATTTT. Translation gives CASSLIQPQHF.

The V call is TRBV7-2, the J call TRBJ2-3; 10 nucleotides align to TRBD2. The J segment lost 6 bases and the V segment lost 6 bases, leaving 3 bases of the junction unmatched. The CDR3 spans 13 residues. The germline CDR1 and CDR2 sequences are SGHTA and FQGNSA. The chain's CDR3 is CASRGSGRDTQYF. CDR3 DNA: TGTGCCAGCAGAGGTAGCGGGAGGGATACGCAGTATTTT.

V gene TRBV2 combines with J gene TRBJ1-4; 8 nucleotides agree with TRBD1. Germline assignment: CDR1 SNHLY and CDR2 FYNNEI. Trimming removed 5 bases from V and 1 base from J; junction bases left unmatched: 3. This CDR3 has 15 residues. The DNA of the CDR3 is TGTGCCAGCAGTTGGACAGGGATAACTAATGAAAAACTGTTTTTT. Protein sequence: CASSWTGITNEKLFF.

This clone turned up a few times. The V and J genes are TRBV7-9 and TRBJ2-3, with D unclear. CDR3 size: 12 residues. With 11 bases removed from V and 6 bases from J, the gap between germline ends came to 15 bases. The germline gives CDR1 SEHNR, CDR2 FQNEAQ (reference sequence). This chain's CDR3 is CASRRSFDTQYF. The CDR3 DNA is TGTGCCTCGCGCCGGAGCTTTGATACGCAGTATTTT.

The rearrangement joins TRBV5-1 to TRBJ1-2, with D tentatively TRBD1 (6 bases). V lost 2 bases to trimming and J lost 4 bases, with 18 bases between them. Germline lookup yields CDR1 SGHRS and CDR2 YFSETQ. This CDR3 is built from 16 residues. CDR3 region: CASSLTPTGTGYGYTF. As DNA, the CDR3 is TGCGCCAGCAGCTTAACACCTACAGGGACGGGCTATGGCTACACCTTC.

This chain links TRBV29-1 with TRBJ1-1; D remains unclear. CDR1 is SQVTM, CDR2 ANQGSEA, per germline. V was cut by 7 bases and J by 3 bases, with 15 bases left in between. The CDR3 runs 13 residues. The CDR3 protein is CSARTVADTEAFF. The DNA of the CDR3 is TGCAGCGCTCGGACGGTGGCGGACACTGAAGCTTTCTTT.

The rearrangement uses TRBV7-9 and TRBJ2-1; TRBD2 aligns across 9 bases. V shed 5 bases, J shed 8 bases, and the junction held 7 bases outside the gene matches. CDR1 SEHNR and CDR2 FQNEAQ come from the germline V gene (reference sequence). The CDR3 totals 14 residues. The chain's CDR3 is CASSPVVAGDEQFF. CDR3 nucleotide sequence: TGTGCCAGCAGCCCCGTGGTAGCGGGAGATGAGCAGTTCTTC.

The chain links TRBV19 to TRBJ2-3; weak D call: TRBD1 (5 bases). The V gene's germline CDR1 is LNHDA and CDR2 SQIVND (reference sequence). With 10 bases removed from V and 4 bases from J, the gap between germline ends came to 21 bases. The CDR3 loop spans 15 amino acids. Here the CDR3 DNA reads TGTGCCAACACACGACCTCCCCCCAGGGCAGATACGCAGTATTTT. It translates to CANTRPPPRADTQYF.

This clone was counted a single time. This rearrangement joins TRBV19 to TRBJ1-5, with D uncertain. Trimming removed 4 bases from V and 2 bases from J, with 12 bases in between. Germline V gene lookup returns CDR1 LNHDA and CDR2 SQIVND (reference sequence). CDR3 length equals 15 residues. The CDR3 here is CASSRSKLGNQPQHF. The CDR3 DNA is TGTGCCAGTAGTAGGTCAAAGTTGGGCAATCAGCCCCAGCATTTT.

J is TRBJ2-1 and V is TRBV2; D perhaps matches TRBD1 (6 bases). V was shortened by 6 bases and J by 8 bases, with 26 bases between the two germline ends. The germline CDR1 and CDR2 sequences are SNHLY and FYNNEI. This CDR3 region has 17 residues. The CDR3 sequence is CASRVYRQVDLRDEQFF. The CDR3 nucleotides read TGTGCCAGCAGAGTATACCGACAGGTAGATTTAAGGGATGAGCAGTTCTTC.

V is TRBV29-1 and J is TRBJ1-2; no reliable D call. V was shortened by 4 bases and J by 1 base, with 10 bases between the two germline ends. Per germline, CDR1 SQVTM and CDR2 ANQGSEA. The CDR3 has 13 residues. CDR3 protein: CSVGFRNNYGYTF. The CDR3 nucleotides read TGCAGCGTTGGCTTTCGGAATAACTATGGCTACACCTTC. Looking up the rest from reference TRBV29-1 and TRBJ1-2 gives the full variable domain: SAVISQKPSRDICQRGTSLTIQCQVDSQVTMMFWYRQQPGQSLTLIATANQGSEATYESGFVIDKFPISRPNLTFSTLTVSNMSPEDSSIYLCSVGFRNNYGYTFGSGTRLTVV.

This rearrangement joins TRBV28 to TRBJ1-4, with 8 nucleotides matching TRBD1. The CDR3 is 17 amino acids. Looked up from germline, CDR1 is MDHEN and CDR2 is SYDVKM. V lost 3 bases, J lost 3 bases, and 9 bases stayed unmatched. The DNA for the CDR3 is TGTGCCAGCAGTTTCCCAGGGGGCCCTACTTCTAATGAAAAACTGTTTTTT. It is translated as CASSFPGGPTSNEKLFF.

The rearrangement joins TRBV18 to TRBJ2-1; a weak D match, TRBD2 (6 bases). CDR1 and CDR2 (germline): KGHSH, LQKENI. The CDR3 has 17 amino acids. V shed 3 bases and J shed 5 bases, with 20 bases lying between them. The CDR3 spells CASSPDDYRDWNNEQFF. DNA of the CDR3: TGTGCCAGCTCACCCGACGATTACCGGGACTGGAACAATGAGCAGTTCTTC. Using reference TRBV18 and TRBJ2-1 for the parts outside the CDR3, the full variable domain is NAGVMQNPRHLVRRRGQEARLRCSPMKGHSHVYWYRQLPEEGLKFMVYLQKENIIDESGMPKERFSAEFPKEGPSILRIQQVVRGDSAAYFCASSPDDYRDWNNEQFFGPGTRLTVL.

The genes are TRBV28 and TRBJ1-1; D is unresolved. Trimming took off 4 bases at V and 2 bases at J, with 11 bases between the two ends. The germline CDR1 and CDR2 sequences are MDHEN and SYDVKM. The CDR3 consists of 14 residues. The CDR3 DNA is TGTGCCAGCAGTTCCCCCGGTTTCAACACTGAAGCTTTCTTT. Protein sequence: CASSSPGFNTEAFF.

The chain is built from TRBV5-1 and TRBJ1-1, with a tentative D call TRBD1 (6 bases). V was trimmed by 4 bases and J by 0 bases, leaving 13 bases between them. This CDR3 is built from 15 residues. Germline-derived CDR1 and CDR2 are SGHRS and YFSETQ. In DNA form, the CDR3 reads TGCGCCAGCAGCGAGGGGGACGGTTTGAACACTGAAGCTTTCTTT. As protein: CASSEGDGLNTEAFF.

CDR3: CASSIDSGRIQETQYF. The CDR3, as DNA: TGTGCCAGTAGTATCGATAGCGGGAGGATCCAAGAGACCCAGTACTTC. The chain links TRBV19 to TRBJ2-5; TRBD2 matches at 10 bases. The V gene end was trimmed by 3 bases and the J gene end by 1 base; junction bases not matched to a gene: 5. Germline CDR1 is LNHDA and CDR2 is SQIVND (reference sequence). CDR3 length: 16 residues.

The chain joins TRBV5-8 to TRBJ2-1; D remains ambiguous. V lost 4 bases and J lost 6, with 11 bases in between. The germline V gene encodes CDR1 SGHTS and CDR2 YDEGEE. The CDR3 loop spans 13 amino acids. CDR3 in DNA: TGTGCCAGCAGCCATGCTTGGGGCAATGAGCAGTTCTTC. Protein product: CASSHAWGNEQFF.

This chain connects TRBV4-3 to TRBJ1-6; D remains ambiguous. This CDR3 contains 16 residues. The germline V gene has CDR1 LGHNA and CDR2 YSLEER. The V gene lost 4 bases and the J gene lost 7 bases, with 17 bases spanning the gap. The CDR3 bases are TGCGCCAGCAGCCGGATGCGGGGAGGGCCCAATTCACCCCTCCACTTT. Its protein is CASSRMRGGPNSPLHF.

The chain links TRBV9 to TRBJ2-7; 9 bases align to TRBD2. CDR3 length equals 15 residues. Germline CDR1 is SGDLS and CDR2 is YYNGEE. J gave up 2 bases and V 0 bases, and 3 bases lay outside the gene matches. CDR3 protein: CASSVEGGRAYEQYF. CDR3 nucleotide sequence: TGTGCCAGCAGCGTAGAAGGCGGGAGGGCCTACGAGCAGTACTTC.

The count of this clone is one. The rearrangement links TRBV7-3 to TRBJ2-1; 7 nucleotides match TRBD2. V dropped 5 bases and J dropped 0; count of bases not matched to a gene: 4. From germline, CDR1 is SGHTA and CDR2 FQGTGA. This CDR3 has 15 residues. CDR3: CASSPGLVSYNEQFF. The CDR3 region has the DNA TGTGCCAGCAGCCCAGGACTAGTCTCCTACAATGAGCAGTTCTTC.